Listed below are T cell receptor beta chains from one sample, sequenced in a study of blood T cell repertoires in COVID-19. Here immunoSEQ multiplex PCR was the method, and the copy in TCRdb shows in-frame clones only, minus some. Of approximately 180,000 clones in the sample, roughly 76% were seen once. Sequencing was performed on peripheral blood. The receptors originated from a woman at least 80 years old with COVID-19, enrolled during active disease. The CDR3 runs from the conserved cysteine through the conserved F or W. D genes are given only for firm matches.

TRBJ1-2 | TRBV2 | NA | CASSPGGALYGYTF
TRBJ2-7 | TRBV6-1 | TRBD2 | CASSEWLAVNYEQYF
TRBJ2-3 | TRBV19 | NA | CASSSGVPVAQYF
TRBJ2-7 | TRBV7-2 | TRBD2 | CASSLGVAGGSYEQYF
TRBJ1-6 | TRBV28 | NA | CASSRPGIYSPLHF
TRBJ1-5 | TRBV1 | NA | CTSSQDGRETGGVLGNQPQHF
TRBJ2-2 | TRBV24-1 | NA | CATRSTNTGELFF
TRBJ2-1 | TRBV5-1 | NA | CASSLMGGNEQFF
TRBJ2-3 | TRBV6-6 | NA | CASSNRTDTQYF
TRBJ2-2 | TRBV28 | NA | CASTFLNTGELFF
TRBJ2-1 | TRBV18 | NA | CASSLNSGVENEQFF
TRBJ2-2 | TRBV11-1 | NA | CASSFQGGDGGELFF
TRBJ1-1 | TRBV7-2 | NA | CASSLGEFSEAFF
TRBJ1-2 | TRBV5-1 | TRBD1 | CASSWATGGGYTF
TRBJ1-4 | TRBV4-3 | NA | CASSLNSGSEKLFF
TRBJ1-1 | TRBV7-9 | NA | CASSPGGLEAFF
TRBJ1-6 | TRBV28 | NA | CASSLQLTPLHF
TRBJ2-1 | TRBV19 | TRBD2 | CASSPGGYNEQFF
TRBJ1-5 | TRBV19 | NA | CASSGTHSNQPQHF
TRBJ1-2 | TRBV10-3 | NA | CAISESFGQNYGYTF
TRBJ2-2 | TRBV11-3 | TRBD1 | CASSPWDRDNTGELFF
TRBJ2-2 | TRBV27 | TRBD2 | CASSSLAGEYTGELFF
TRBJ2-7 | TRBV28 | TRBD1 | CASKSRRQGEWGEQYF
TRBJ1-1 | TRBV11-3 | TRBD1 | CASSSRQGLNTEAFF
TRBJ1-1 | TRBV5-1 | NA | CASSLRGGANTEAFF
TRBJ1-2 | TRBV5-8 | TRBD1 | CASSSRGRGSVGGYTF
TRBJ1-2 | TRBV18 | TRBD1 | CASSPRTGLNYGYTF
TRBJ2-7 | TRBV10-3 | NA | CAISPGQYSSYEQYF
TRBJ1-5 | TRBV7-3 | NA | CASSYDWAQHF
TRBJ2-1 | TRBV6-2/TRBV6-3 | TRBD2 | CASSYISGSGNEQFF
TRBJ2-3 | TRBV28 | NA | CASRINPGSYTDTQYF
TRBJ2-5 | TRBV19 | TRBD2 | CASSIAGSGPQETQYF
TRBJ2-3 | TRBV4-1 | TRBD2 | CASSRLAGGTDTQYF
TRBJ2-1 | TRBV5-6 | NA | CASSLFQSYNEQFF
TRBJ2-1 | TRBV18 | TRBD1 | CASSPLGQGYNEQFF
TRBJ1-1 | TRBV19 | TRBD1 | CASNLQGAGTEAFF
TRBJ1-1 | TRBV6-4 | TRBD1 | CASSDVTGPEHWEAFF
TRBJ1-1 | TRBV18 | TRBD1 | CASSLFTGVDNTEAFF
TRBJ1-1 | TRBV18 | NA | CASSPNEQGMNTEAFF
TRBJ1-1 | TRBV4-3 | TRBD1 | CASSQADRRNTEAFF
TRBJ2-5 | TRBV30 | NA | CAWSRDSQHQETQYF
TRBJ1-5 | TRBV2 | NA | CASSEASNQPQHF
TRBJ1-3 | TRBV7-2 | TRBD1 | CASSFLQGVTGNTIYF
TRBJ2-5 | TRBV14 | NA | CASSQRGLQETQYF
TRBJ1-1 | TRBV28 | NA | CASSAVGGLGTEAFF
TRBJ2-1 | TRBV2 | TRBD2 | CASIGRGSSYNEQFF
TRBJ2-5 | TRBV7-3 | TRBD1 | CASSLVRGPQETQYF
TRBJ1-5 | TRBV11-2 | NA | CASSLDTGGGQPQHF
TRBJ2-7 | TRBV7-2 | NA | CASSLQGNEQYF
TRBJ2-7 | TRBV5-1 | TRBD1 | CASSVTGGSRYEQYF
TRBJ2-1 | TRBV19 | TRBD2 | CASSSGGRAVEQFF
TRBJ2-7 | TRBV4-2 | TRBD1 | CASSPVPGQGKSGIIYEQYF
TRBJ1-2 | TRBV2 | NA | CASSAGQTVSYGYTF
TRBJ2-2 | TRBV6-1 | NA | CASSGLTRALRAGELFF
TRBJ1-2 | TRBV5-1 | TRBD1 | CASSLGSTGDNYGYTF
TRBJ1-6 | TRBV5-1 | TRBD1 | CASSFYRGTGSYNSPLHF
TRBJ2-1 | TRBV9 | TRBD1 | CASSGIRGRNEQFF
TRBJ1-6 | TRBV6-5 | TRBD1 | CASSSTGGFGNSPLHF
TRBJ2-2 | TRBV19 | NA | CASNLGGAGELFF
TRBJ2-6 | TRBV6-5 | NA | CASRDSSSGANVLTF